One sample yielded the 19 T cell receptor beta chains listed below, sequenced in a study of cytomegalovirus exposure and HLA in healthy donors. A multiplex PCR was run with 60 Vbeta primers and 13 Jbeta primers. Measured with immunoSEQ multiplex PCR; TCRdb has only the in-frame clones, and not every one. The data show about 120,000 clones, roughly 80% seen once. The source material was PBMCs. The receptors were gathered from a woman aged 40 to 50 in good health and CMV-seropositive.

This chain uses TRBV7-2 with TRBJ2-7, with D unclear. The CDR3 is 14 residues long. CDR1 is SGHTA and CDR2 is FQGNSA in the germline V gene. Trimming left V 2 bases short and J 1 base short, with 9 bases between. The CDR3 is CASSLMALSYEQYF. CDR3 bases: TGTGCCAGCAGCTTAATGGCCTTATCCTACGAGCAGTACTTC.

In the case of this clone: This sample includes further DNA sequences coding for the same CDR3. The CDR3 DNA reads TGTGCCAGCTCAACAGACAGTAATTCACCCCTCCACTTT. It encodes CASSTDSNSPLHF. The chain carries TRBV18 and TRBJ1-6, with D perhaps matching TRBD1 (5 bases). V lost 5 bases to trimming and J lost 6 bases, with 8 bases between them. This CDR3 is 13 amino acids long. Germline lookup yields CDR1 KGHSH and CDR2 LQKENI.

The rearrangement uses TRBV6-5 and TRBJ2-3; a possible D gene is TRBD1 (6 bases). Germline V lookup: CDR1 MNHEY, CDR2 SVGAGI. CDR3 length: 14 residues. Trimming took 6 bases from V and 0 from J, leaving 10 bases between them. The CDR3 region has the DNA TGTGCCAGCAGAAAGAGGGGGAGCACAGATACGCAGTATTTT. Protein: CASRKRGSTDTQYF.

V usage is TRBV19 and J usage is TRBJ2-1; D is unclear. This CDR3 is 14 amino acids long. The germline V gene has CDR1 LNHDA and CDR2 SQIVND (reference sequence). Deletions cut 4 bases from V and 6 bases from J, with 13 bases between. CDR3 in amino acids: CASSSLLTLNEQFF. CDR3 bases: TGTGCCAGTAGTAGCCTGTTGACTCTCAATGAGCAGTTCTTC.

V usage is TRBV7-8 and J usage is TRBJ2-7; D is ambiguous. From germline, CDR1 is SGHVS and CDR2 FQNEAQ. V was clipped by 1 base and J by 3 bases, with 13 bases between them. The CDR3 sequence is 15 residues long. For the CDR3, the DNA is TGTGCCAGCAGCTTAGGAGCTGGGCCCTACTACGAGCAGTACTTC. The encoded protein is CASSLGAGPYYEQYF. The full variable domain, in which reference TRBV7-8 and TRBJ2-7 provide the parts outside the CDR3, is GAGVSQSPRYKVAKRGQDVALRCDPISGHVSLFWYQQALGQGPEFLTYFQNEAQLDKSGLPSDRFFAERPEGSVSTLKIQRTQQEDSAVYLCASSLGAGPYYEQYFGPGTRLTVT.

This clone was counted a few times. The rearrangement uses TRBV11-2 and TRBJ2-5; 8 nucleotides match TRBD1. The CDR3 totals 15 residues. Trimming took 6 bases from V and 4 from J; bases not matched to a gene: 10. Germline assignment: CDR1 SGHAT and CDR2 FQNNGV. For the CDR3, the DNA is TGTGCCAGCAGTCGGGACAGGCAAAGCCGAGAGACCCAGTACTTC. Translating gives CASSRDRQSRETQYF.

The chain carries TRBV7-2 and TRBJ1-1; 11 nucleotides align to TRBD1. Germline CDR1 reads SGHTA; CDR2 reads FQGNSA. CDR3 length equals 17 residues. V dropped 6 bases and J dropped 5; count of bases not matched to a gene: 14. The DNA of the CDR3 is TGTGCCAGCAGTCCGGTAAAATCGGGACAGGGGGGGACTGAAGCTTTCTTT. Its translation is CASSPVKSGQGGTEAFF.

This rearrangement joins TRBV11-2 to TRBJ2-7; possible D gene TRBD2, 5 bases. The CDR3 contains 14 residues. Germline V gene lookup returns CDR1 SGHAT and CDR2 FQNNGV. V was trimmed by 1 base and J by 1 base, leaving 8 bases between them. DNA of the CDR3: TGTGCCAGCAGCTTAGCCGGGAAGTCCTACGAGCAGTACTTC. It encodes CASSLAGKSYEQYF. Supplemented by reference TRBV11-2 and TRBJ2-7, the full variable domain reads EAGVAQSPRYKIIEKRQSVAFWCNPISGHATLYWYQQILGQGPKLLIQFQNNGVVDDSQLPKDRFSAERLKGVDSTLKIQPAKLEDSAVYLCASSLAGKSYEQYFGPGTRLTVT.

The V and J genes are TRBV6-5 and TRBJ1-6; 8 bases are a match to TRBD1. The germline CDR1 and CDR2 sequences are MNHEY and SVGAGI. This CDR3 has 14 amino acids. Losses at the gene ends were 6 bases for V and 7 bases for J; bases not matched to a gene: 5. The CDR3 region is CASSRTGINSPLHF. As DNA, the CDR3 is TGTGCCAGCAGCAGGACAGGGATCAATTCACCCCTCCACTTT.

The chain recombines TRBV9 with TRBJ1-2; TRBD1 matches 7 bases. This CDR3 is 14 amino acids long. From germline, CDR1 is SGDLS and CDR2 YYNGEE. J was trimmed by 2 bases and V by 4 bases; bases with no gene match: 5. The DNA for the CDR3 is TGTGCCAGCAGCACAGAGACAGGGAACTATGGCTACACCTTC. Translating gives CASSTETGNYGYTF.

J is TRBJ1-2 and V is TRBV19; D gene unclear. Germline V gives CDR1 LNHDA, CDR2 SQIVND (reference sequence). This CDR3 contains 13 residues. V dropped 2 bases and J dropped 4 bases, with 8 bases sitting between them. The CDR3 DNA follows: TGTGCCAGTAGTATAAGGGAGGGCTATGGCTACACCTTC. This encodes CASSIREGYGYTF.

The chain links TRBV7-8 to TRBJ2-6; 7 nucleotides align to TRBD1. With 6 bases clipped from V and 10 bases from J, the junction kept 15 bases outside the gene matches. The CDR3 is 16 amino acids. Germline V lookup: CDR1 SGHVS, CDR2 FQNEAQ. The CDR3 loop is CASSPPQDRRTNVLTF. The DNA for the CDR3 is TGTGCCAGCAGTCCTCCCCAGGACAGGCGCACGAACGTCCTGACTTTC.

The chain recombines TRBV19 with TRBJ1-2; tentative D call: TRBD1 (6 bases). This CDR3 comprises 17 residues. The germline CDR1 and CDR2 sequences are LNHDA and SQIVND (reference sequence). Trimming shortened V by 6 bases and J by 0 bases, and 20 bases separated the two germline ends. This CDR3 reads CASRGDTGPTPNYGYTF. CDR3 bases: TGTGCCAGTAGAGGGGACACAGGGCCTACCCCTAACTATGGCTACACCTTC.

The chain combines TRBV19 with TRBJ2-7; perhaps TRBD2 as D (6 bases). V lost 5 bases to trimming and J lost 6 bases, with 14 bases between them. The CDR3 is made up of 13 amino acids. From germline, CDR1 is LNHDA and CDR2 SQIVND (reference sequence). CDR3 amino acids: CASSPAGSLEQYF. In nucleotides, the CDR3 is TGTGCCAGTAGTCCCGCGGGGTCCCTCGAGCAGTACTTC.

The genes are TRBV7-8 and TRBJ2-7; the D gene is possibly TRBD2 (6 bases). V was pared by 5 bases and J by 3 bases, with 14 bases between. The CDR3 covers 14 residues. CDR1 SGHVS and CDR2 FQNEAQ come from the germline V gene. The CDR3 bases are TGTGCCAGCAGCGCTGGGGGACTTTACTACGAGCAGTACTTC. Translated: CASSAGGLYYEQYF. Drawing the rest from reference TRBV7-8 and TRBJ2-7, the complete variable domain is GAGVSQSPRYKVAKRGQDVALRCDPISGHVSLFWYQQALGQGPEFLTYFQNEAQLDKSGLPSDRFFAERPEGSVSTLKIQRTQQEDSAVYLCASSAGGLYYEQYFGPGTRLTVT.

The genes are TRBV5-6 and TRBJ1-4; D might be TRBD1 (6 bases). This CDR3 is built from 14 residues. Trimming took 4 bases from V and 8 from J, leaving 15 bases between them. The germline V gene encodes CDR1 SGHDT and CDR2 YYEEEE. CDR3 in amino acids: CASSPTGSWEKLFF. For the CDR3, the DNA is TGTGCCAGCAGCCCGACAGGTAGTTGGGAAAAACTGTTTTTT.

This chain joins TRBV7-3 and TRBJ2-1; 8 nucleotides line up with TRBD2. There are 14 residues in the CDR3. Germline V gene data show CDR1 as SGHTA and CDR2 as FQGTGA. V lost 3 bases to trimming and J lost 8 bases; unmatched junction nucleotides: 6. CDR3 in DNA: TGTGCCAGCAGCTTCGGCGGGGGGAGTGATGAGCAGTTCTTC. This encodes CASSFGGGSDEQFF.

The chain couples TRBV2 to TRBJ1-1, with 12 bases identical to TRBD1. CDR3 size: 15 residues. Germline CDR1 SNHLY, CDR2 FYNNEI. Unmatched junction bases numbered 5, after V lost 3 bases and J lost 6 bases. The DNA for the CDR3 is TGTGCCAGCAGTGACTGGGACAGGGGGCGGGCTGAAGCTTTCTTT. Its protein product is CASSDWDRGRAEAFF.

The rearrangement uses TRBV6-5 and TRBJ2-7; 10 bases are a match to TRBD2. Germline CDR1 is MNHEY and CDR2 is SVGAGI. Trimming at V came to 2 bases and at J to 2 bases, leaving 6 bases not matched to a gene. The CDR3 contains 16 residues. Written as DNA, the CDR3 is TGTGCCAGCAGTTACGCCGCCGGGACTAGCGCCTACGAGCAGTACTTC. Its translation: CASSYAAGTSAYEQYF.